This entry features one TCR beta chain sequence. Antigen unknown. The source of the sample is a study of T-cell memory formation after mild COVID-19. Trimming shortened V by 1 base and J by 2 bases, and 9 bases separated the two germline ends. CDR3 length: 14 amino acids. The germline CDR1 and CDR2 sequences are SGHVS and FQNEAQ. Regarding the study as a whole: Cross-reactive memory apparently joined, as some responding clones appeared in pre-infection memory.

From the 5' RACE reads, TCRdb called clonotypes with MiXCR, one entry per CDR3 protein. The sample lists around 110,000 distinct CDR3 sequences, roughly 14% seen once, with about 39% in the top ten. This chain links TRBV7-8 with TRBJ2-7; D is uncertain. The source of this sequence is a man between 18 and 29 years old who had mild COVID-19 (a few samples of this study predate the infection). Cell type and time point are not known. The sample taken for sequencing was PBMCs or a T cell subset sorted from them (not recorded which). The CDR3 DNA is TGTGCCAGCAGCTTAGTTTACAGCACCTACGAGCAGTACTTC. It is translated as CASSLVYSTYEQYF.